This is a list of T cell receptor beta chains from one sample in a study of CD8 T cells in Susac syndrome. TCRdb fed the immunoSEQ multiplex PCR reads into MiXCR, producing one record per CDR3 protein. The repertoire holds around 200,000 distinct CDR3 sequences, with roughly 94% as singletons. Sequenced sample: CD4+ T cells from PBMCs. The receptor source for this set is a human donor in good health. CDR3s include the opening cysteine and the closing phenylalanine or tryptophan. A D gene is named only where the DNA matches it firmly.

d_gene,v_gene,j_gene,CDR3aa
TRBD1,TRBV29-1,TRBJ1-1,CSVSGGRGTEAFF
TRBD1,TRBV28,TRBJ1-2,CASTNRGTLAIYGYTF
.,TRBV7-2,TRBJ2-3,CASSLALSLTDTQYF
TRBD1,TRBV7-9,TRBJ2-7,CASTYGTGVEQYF
.,TRBV30,TRBJ1-2,CAWSSRSPSGYTF
.,TRBV19,TRBJ2-5,CASKRAGSQETQYF
.,TRBV20-1,TRBJ1-2,CSAEDRVPSYGYTF
.,TRBV20-1,TRBJ1-5,CSASQNQPQHF
TRBD2,TRBV6-1,TRBJ2-3,CAIGTSGRATDTQYF
TRBD1,TRBV13,TRBJ2-1,CASSLGQGSGNEQFF
.,TRBV20-1,TRBJ1-5,CSATSRGSGGNQPQHF
TRBD2,TRBV20-1,TRBJ2-3,CSASALAGIRTDTQYF
.,TRBV27,TRBJ1-2,CASRAGDKGYTF
TRBD1,TRBV29-1,TRBJ1-1,CSVYRGSPLSNTEAFF
.,TRBV7-9,TRBJ2-7,CASSHRASSYEQYF
TRBD2,TRBV28,TRBJ2-1,CASRGTAGTSGSSYNEQFF
.,TRBV19,TRBJ1-2,CASSREGIDYGYTF
TRBD1,TRBV14,TRBJ2-3,CASSHEGTGRDTQYF
.,TRBV3-1,TRBJ2-2,CASSQTGSYGGTGELFF
TRBD2,TRBV7-8,TRBJ2-1,CASSLQSGRLAEFF
TRBD2,TRBV5-1,TRBJ2-1,CASSPSGSSLREQFF
.,TRBV14,TRBJ2-5,CASSQDWGWETQYF
.,TRBV7-9,TRBJ2-5,CASSRILGYQETQYF
TRBD2,TRBV20-1,TRBJ2-1,CSAFTSGRPYNEQFF
.,TRBV4-1,TRBJ1-2,CASSQDRVPYGYTF
.,TRBV6-5,TRBJ2-3,CASSGETGTDTQYF
TRBD2,TRBV30,TRBJ2-5,CAWSVLARETQYF
.,TRBV25-1,TRBJ1-2,CASSDRPESYGYTF
.,TRBV29-1,TRBJ1-1,CSVGSGGNTEAFF
.,TRBV20-1,TRBJ2-6,CSAVWAGANVLTF
TRBD2,TRBV9,TRBJ2-3,CASSVGPASGSITDTQYF
.,TRBV9,TRBJ2-3,CASSVSLGVDTQYF
TRBD1,TRBV7-2,TRBJ1-3,CASSYRWDRSSGNTIYF
.,TRBV29-1,TRBJ1-2,CSVGYGTDYGYTF
TRBD1,TRBV3-1,TRBJ1-1,CASSLWTGNTEAFF
.,TRBV29-1,TRBJ2-1,CSVGSDSYNEQFF
.,TRBV29-1,TRBJ1-1,CSVRAAPSTEAFF
TRBD1,TRBV29-1,TRBJ2-2,CSVTGTANTGELFF
.,TRBV30,TRBJ1-1,CAWSRGRTNTEAFF
TRBD2,TRBV9,TRBJ2-5,CASSVGAGGETQYF
.,TRBV29-1,TRBJ1-2,CSLSGADSNYGYTF